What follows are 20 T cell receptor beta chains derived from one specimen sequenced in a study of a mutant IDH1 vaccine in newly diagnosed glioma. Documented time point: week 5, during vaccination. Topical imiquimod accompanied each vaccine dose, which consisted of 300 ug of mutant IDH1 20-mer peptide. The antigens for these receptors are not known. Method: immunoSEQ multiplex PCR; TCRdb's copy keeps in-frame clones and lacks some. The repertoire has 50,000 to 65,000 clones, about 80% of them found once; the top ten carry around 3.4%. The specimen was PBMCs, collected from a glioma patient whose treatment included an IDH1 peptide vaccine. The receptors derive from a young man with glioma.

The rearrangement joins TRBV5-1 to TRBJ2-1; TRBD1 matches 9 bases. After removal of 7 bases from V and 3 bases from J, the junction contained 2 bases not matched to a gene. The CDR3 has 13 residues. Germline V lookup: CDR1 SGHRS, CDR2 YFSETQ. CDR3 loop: CASGTGYYNEQFF. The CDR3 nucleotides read TGCGCCAGCGGGACAGGGTACTACAATGAGCAGTTCTTC.

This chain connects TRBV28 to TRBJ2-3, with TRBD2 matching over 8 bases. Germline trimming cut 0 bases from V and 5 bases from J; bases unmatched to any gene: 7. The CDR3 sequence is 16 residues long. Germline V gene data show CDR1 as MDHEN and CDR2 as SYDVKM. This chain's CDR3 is CASSLWDAGGGDTQYF. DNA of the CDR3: TGTGCCAGCAGTTTATGGGATGCGGGGGGCGGAGATACGCAGTATTTT.

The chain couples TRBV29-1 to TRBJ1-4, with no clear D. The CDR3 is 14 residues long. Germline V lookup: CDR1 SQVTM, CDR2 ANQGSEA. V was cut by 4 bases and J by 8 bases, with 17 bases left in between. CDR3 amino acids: CSVGAGIAGEKLFF. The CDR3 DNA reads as TGCAGCGTTGGGGCAGGCATAGCTGGGGAAAAACTGTTTTTT.

CDR3 sequence: CASKRQGTNTGELFF. The CDR3 coding sequence is TGTGCCAGTAAAAGACAGGGTACGAACACCGGGGAGCTGTTTTTT. The chain is built from TRBV19 and TRBJ2-2; 7 nucleotides align to TRBD1. Per the germline V gene, CDR1 is LNHDA and CDR2 is SQIVND (reference sequence). The CDR3 consists of 15 residues. Losses at the gene ends were 7 bases for V and 0 bases for J; bases not matched to a gene: 5.

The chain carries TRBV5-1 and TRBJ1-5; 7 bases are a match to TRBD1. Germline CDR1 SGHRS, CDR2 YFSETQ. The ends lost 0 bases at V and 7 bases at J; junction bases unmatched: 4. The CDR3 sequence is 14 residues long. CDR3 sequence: CASSLGAGGQPQHF. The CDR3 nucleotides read TGCGCCAGCAGCTTGGGGGCAGGGGGACAGCCCCAGCATTTT.

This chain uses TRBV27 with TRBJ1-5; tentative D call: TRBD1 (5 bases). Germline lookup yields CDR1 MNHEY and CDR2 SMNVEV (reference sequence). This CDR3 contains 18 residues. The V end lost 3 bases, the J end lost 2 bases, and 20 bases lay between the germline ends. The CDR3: CASSLLRGSGLGNQPQHF. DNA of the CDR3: TGTGCCAGCAGTTTGTTACGGGGGAGCGGCCTTGGCAATCAGCCCCAGCATTTT.

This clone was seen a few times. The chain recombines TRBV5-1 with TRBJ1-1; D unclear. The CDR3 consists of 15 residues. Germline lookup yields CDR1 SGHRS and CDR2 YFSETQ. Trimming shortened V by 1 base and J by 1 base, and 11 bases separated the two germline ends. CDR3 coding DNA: TGCGCCAGCAGCTTGCGTAGCCAGGCGAACACTGAAGCTTTCTTT. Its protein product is CASSLRSQANTEAFF.

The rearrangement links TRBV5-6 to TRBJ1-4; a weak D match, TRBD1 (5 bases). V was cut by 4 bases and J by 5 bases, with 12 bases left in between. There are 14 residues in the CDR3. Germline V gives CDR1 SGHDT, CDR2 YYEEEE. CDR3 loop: CASSAGRRNEKLFF. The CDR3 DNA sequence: TGTGCCAGCAGCGCGGGACGGAGAAATGAAAAACTGTTTTTT.

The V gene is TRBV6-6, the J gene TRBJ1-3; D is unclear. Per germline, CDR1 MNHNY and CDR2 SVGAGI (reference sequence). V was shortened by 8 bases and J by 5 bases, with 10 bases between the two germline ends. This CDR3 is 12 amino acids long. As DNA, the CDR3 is TGTGCCAGCGCCGATATCCGAAACACCATATATTTT. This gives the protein CASADIRNTIYF.

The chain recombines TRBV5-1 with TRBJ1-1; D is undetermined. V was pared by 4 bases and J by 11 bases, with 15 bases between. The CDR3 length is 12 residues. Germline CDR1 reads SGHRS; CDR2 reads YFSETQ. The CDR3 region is CASSTEGVSAFF. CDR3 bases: TGCGCCAGCAGCACCGAGGGAGTTTCCGCTTTCTTT.

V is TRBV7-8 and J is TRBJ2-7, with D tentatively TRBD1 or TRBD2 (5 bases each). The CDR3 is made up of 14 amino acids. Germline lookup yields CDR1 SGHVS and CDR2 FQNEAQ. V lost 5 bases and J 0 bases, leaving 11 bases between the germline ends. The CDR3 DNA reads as TGTGCCAGCAGCAACCCGGGACCCTCCTACGAGCAGTACTTC. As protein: CASSNPGPSYEQYF.

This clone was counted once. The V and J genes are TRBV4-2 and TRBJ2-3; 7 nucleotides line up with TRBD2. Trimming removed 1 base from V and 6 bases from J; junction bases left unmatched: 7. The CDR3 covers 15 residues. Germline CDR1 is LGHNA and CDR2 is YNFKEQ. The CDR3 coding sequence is TGTGCCAGCAGCCAAGCGGGGGGAGCACCCGATACGCAGTATTTT. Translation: CASSQAGGAPDTQYF.

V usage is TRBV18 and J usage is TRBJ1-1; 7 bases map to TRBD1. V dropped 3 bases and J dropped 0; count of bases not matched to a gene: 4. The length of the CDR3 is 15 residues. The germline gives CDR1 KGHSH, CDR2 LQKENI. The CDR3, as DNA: TGTGCCAGCTCACCTCACCAGGGGGTGAACACTGAAGCTTTCTTT. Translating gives CASSPHQGVNTEAFF.

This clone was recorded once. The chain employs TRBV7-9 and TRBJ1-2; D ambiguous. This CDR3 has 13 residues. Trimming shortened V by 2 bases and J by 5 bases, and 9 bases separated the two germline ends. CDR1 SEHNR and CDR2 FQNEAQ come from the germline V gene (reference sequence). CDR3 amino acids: CASSLRQDYGYTF. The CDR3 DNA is TGTGCCAGCAGCTTACGCCAGGATTATGGCTACACCTTC. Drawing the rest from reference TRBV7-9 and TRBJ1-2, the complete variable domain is DTGVSQNPRHKITKRGQNVTFRCDPISEHNRLYWYRQTLGQGPEFLTYFQNEAQLEKSRLLSDRFSAERPKGSFSTLEIQRTEQGDSAMYLCASSLRQDYGYTFGSGTRLTVV.

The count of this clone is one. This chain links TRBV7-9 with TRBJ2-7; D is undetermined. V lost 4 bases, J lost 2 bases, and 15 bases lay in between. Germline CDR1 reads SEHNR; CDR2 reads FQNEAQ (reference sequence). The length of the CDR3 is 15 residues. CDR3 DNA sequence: TGTGCCAGCAGCTCCCAAACGGACGGCACCTACGAGCAGTACTTC. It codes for CASSSQTDGTYEQYF.

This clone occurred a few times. In nucleotides, the CDR3 is TGCGCCAGCAGCTACGTACACAGTACAGGGAATACTGAAGCTTTCTTT. This encodes CASSYVHSTGNTEAFF. The chain recombines TRBV4-1 with TRBJ1-1, with a tentative D call TRBD1 (6 bases). The V and J ends lost 5 bases and 5 bases respectively, with 21 bases between them. Per the germline V gene, CDR1 is MGHRA and CDR2 is YSYEKL. The CDR3 covers 16 residues.

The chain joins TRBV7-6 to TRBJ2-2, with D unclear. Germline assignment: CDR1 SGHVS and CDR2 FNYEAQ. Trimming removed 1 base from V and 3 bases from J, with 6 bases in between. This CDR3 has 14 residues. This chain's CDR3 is CASSLELHTGELFF. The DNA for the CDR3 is TGTGCCAGCAGCTTAGAGCTGCACACCGGGGAGCTGTTTTTT.

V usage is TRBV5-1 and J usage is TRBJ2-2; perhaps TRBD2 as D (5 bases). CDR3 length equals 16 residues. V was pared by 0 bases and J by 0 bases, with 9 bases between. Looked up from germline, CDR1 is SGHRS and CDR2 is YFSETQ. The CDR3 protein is CASSLDGLANTGELFF. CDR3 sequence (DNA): TGCGCCAGCAGCTTGGACGGACTGGCGAACACCGGGGAGCTGTTTTTT.

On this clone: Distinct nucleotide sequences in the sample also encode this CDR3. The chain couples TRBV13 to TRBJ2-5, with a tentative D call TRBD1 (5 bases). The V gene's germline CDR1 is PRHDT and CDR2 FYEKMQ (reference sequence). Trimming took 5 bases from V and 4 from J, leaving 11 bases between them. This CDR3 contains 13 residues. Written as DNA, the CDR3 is TGTGCCAGCAGCGTGGACATCACAGAGACCCAGTACTTC. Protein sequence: CASSVDITETQYF.

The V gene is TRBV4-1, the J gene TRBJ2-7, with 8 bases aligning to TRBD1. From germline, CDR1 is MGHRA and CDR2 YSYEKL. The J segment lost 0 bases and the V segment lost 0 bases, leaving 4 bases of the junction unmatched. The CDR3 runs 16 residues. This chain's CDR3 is CASSQEDRGLSYEQYF. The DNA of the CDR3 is TGCGCCAGCAGCCAAGAAGACAGGGGACTCTCCTACGAGCAGTACTTC.